This T cell receptor beta chain is from a study of control samples from healthy donors and cancer patients. The CDR3 sequence is 14 residues long. The germline V gene encodes CDR1 SGDLS and CDR2 YYNGEE. Deletions cut 0 bases from V and 4 bases from J, with 10 bases between. Method: immunoSEQ multiplex PCR; TCRdb's copy keeps in-frame clones and lacks some. The table shows some 95,000 clones, with 88% occurring only once. Material: blood. This clonotype originated in a man younger than 45 in good health. This chain connects TRBV9 to TRBJ1-1; weak D call: TRBD1 (5 bases). The CDR3 here is CASSVEWGGTEAFF. CDR3 sequence (DNA): TGTGCCAGCAGCGTAGAGTGGGGGGGCACTGAAGCTTTCTTT.